Following are 6 T cell receptor beta chains from one sample sequenced in a study of post-analysis software for immune sequencing data. No antigen has been identified for these receptors. Included in the TCR beta cDNA libraries were unique molecular identifiers. TCRdb reprocessed the PCR reads via MiXCR and lists one record per CDR3 protein. Of hundreds of thousands of distinct CDR3 sequences in the sample, 44% are singletons; the top ten hold about 1.8%. Study conclusions and caveats: With TRBV5-6, TRBV5-1 and TRBV20-1 included, five TRBV segments were more frequent in patients than in controls.

Source material: blood. Every receptor here comes from a girl aged 10 to 17 with multiple sclerosis.

V is TRBV5-1 and J is TRBJ1-1; TRBD1 is a possible D gene (5 bases). The germline gives CDR1 SGHRS, CDR2 YFSETQ. The CDR3 runs 13 residues. Trimming cost V 0 bases and J 5 bases, with 8 bases left between them. The chain's CDR3 is CASSLGQWTEAFF. The CDR3 DNA sequence: TGCGCCAGCAGCTTGGGACAGTGGACTGAAGCTTTCTTT.

V usage is TRBV9 and J usage is TRBJ2-7; 10 positions match TRBD2. The CDR3 length is 15 residues. J gave up 6 bases and V 0 bases, and 6 bases lay outside the gene matches. Germline V gene sequence: CDR1 SGDLS, CDR2 YYNGEE. The CDR3 reads CASSVDLAGVGEQYF. The DNA of the CDR3 is TGTGCCAGCAGCGTAGACCTAGCGGGAGTTGGCGAGCAGTACTTC.

This chain connects TRBV28 to TRBJ1-1; a weak D match, TRBD1 (6 bases). Germline V gene data show CDR1 as MDHEN and CDR2 as SYDVKM. V gave up 1 base and J gave up 1 base, with 13 bases separating them. CDR3 length: 16 residues. Written as DNA, the CDR3 is TGTGCCAGCAGTTTATTAGGACAGATCCAGAACACTGAAGCTTTCTTT. Residues: CASSLLGQIQNTEAFF.

The chain couples TRBV2 to TRBJ2-1; TRBD1 matches at 8 bases. Germline loops: CDR1 SNHLY, CDR2 FYNNEI. V lost 8 bases and J lost 8; bases outside the gene matches: 14. There are 15 residues in the CDR3. For the CDR3, the DNA is TGTGCCAGCCCCGTCGACAGGGGCGTGGGAGATGAGCAGTTCTTC. Its translation is CASPVDRGVGDEQFF.

This clonotype was seen just once. The V and J genes are TRBV29-1 and TRBJ1-2; possible D gene TRBD1, 5 bases. This CDR3 contains 12 residues. V was pared by 7 bases and J by 4 bases, with 13 bases between. Germline V CDR1 and CDR2: SQVTM, ANQGSEA. The chain's CDR3 is CSESRDLYGYTF. The CDR3 bases are TGCAGCGAAAGCAGGGACCTCTATGGCTACACCTTC.

The chain uses TRBV10-3 and TRBJ1-2; D uncertain. This CDR3 comprises 14 residues. V lost 7 bases and J 1 base, leaving 13 bases between the germline ends. Germline CDR1 reads ENHRY; CDR2 reads SYGVKD. The chain's CDR3 is CAINETPSNYGYTF. The CDR3 DNA sequence: TGTGCCATCAACGAAACCCCCAGTAACTATGGCTACACCTTC.